Listed below are T cell receptor beta chains from one sample, sequenced in a study of cytomegalovirus exposure and HLA in healthy donors. Measured with immunoSEQ multiplex PCR; TCRdb has only the in-frame clones, and not every one. The sample includes approximately 140,000 clones, approximately 78% of them seen just once. Specimen: PBMCs. These TCRs come from a human donor in good health. Each CDR3 is given with its conserved first and last residue. The order of the fields is clone size, J gene, V gene, D gene, CDR3 DNA, CDR3 protein. D genes are given only for firm matches. Clone sizes are given selectively: once, few, many, or a class where the clone is expanded.

NA TRBJ1-2 TRBV4-1 NA TGCGCCAGCAGCCGGGTCTCTGGACTAGGCGTGAATGGCTACACCTTC CASSRVSGLGVNGYTF
NA TRBJ1-1 TRBV25-1 NA TGTGCCAGCAGTGGCCCGACCACTGGGGGGACTGAAGCTTTCTTT CASSGPTTGGTEAFF
NA TRBJ2-1 TRBV29-1 TRBD2 TGCAGCGTTGAAAGGGGGACTAGCGGGGGTCACTGGGCGGGAGAGCAGTTCTTC CSVERGTSGGHWAGEQFF
NA TRBJ2-3 TRBV27 TRBD2 TGTGCCAGCTCCGATAGCGGGAGAGCGGCAGATACGCAGTATTTT CASSDSGRAADTQYF
NA TRBJ2-7 TRBV5-4 NA TGTGCCAGCAGCATCCCCAGGGGTGACAACGAGCAGTACTTC CASSIPRGDNEQYF
NA TRBJ1-2 TRBV18 NA TGTGCCAGCTCACCACCGCAGTTTGGGGGGAGTGGCTACACCTTC CASSPPQFGGSGYTF
NA TRBJ2-7 TRBV28 NA TGTGCCAGCAGTACGACAGGCTCCTACGAGCAGTACTTC CASSTTGSYEQYF
NA TRBJ2-1 TRBV29-1 TRBD2 TGCAGCGTTGCCGGAGCCGGGGGGGCCAAGGTTCAGTTCCAGTTCTTC CSVAGAGGAKVQFQFF
NA TRBJ2-7 TRBV7-9 TRBD1 TGTGCCAGCAGCACCGTTGAGACAGGGGTGTACGAGCAGTACTTC CASSTVETGVYEQYF
NA TRBJ2-7 TRBV7-6 NA TGTGCCAGCAGCTTAGCCCCGACATCTTACGAGCAGTACTTC CASSLAPTSYEQYF
NA TRBJ1-1 TRBV29-1 NA TGCAGCGTTGTAGGTCTGGCGGGCCCATCAACTGAAGCTTTCTTT CSVVGLAGPSTEAFF
NA TRBJ2-1 TRBV6-5 NA TGTGCCAGCAGTTACGGCGGGGCGACCTACAATGAGCAGTTCTTC CASSYGGATYNEQFF
NA TRBJ2-7 TRBV29-1 TRBD2 TGCAGCGCAGGGCCACGACTAGCGGGGGTCGAGCAGTACTTC CSAGPRLAGVEQYF
NA TRBJ1-1 TRBV11-1 TRBD1 TGTGCCAGCAAATCATATAGGGGGCGCTACTCTGAAGCTTTCTTT CASKSYRGRYSEAFF
NA TRBJ2-7 TRBV27 NA TGTGCCAGCAGTTTGGGCAGGGGCCTTAAACAGTACTTC CASSLGRGLKQYF
NA TRBJ1-5 TRBV6-5 TRBD1 TGTGCCAGCAGCGGGACAGGTTCGCGCAATCAGCCCCAGCATTTT CASSGTGSRNQPQHF
NA TRBJ1-1 TRBV7-9 NA TGTTCCAGCAGCTTAGAGGGGGTGAACACTGAAGCTTTCTTT CSSSLEGVNTEAFF
few TRBJ2-1 TRBV6-5 NA TGTGCCAGCAGTACGGGGATATTCGGGCATGAGCAGTTCTTC CASSTGIFGHEQFF
NA TRBJ2-5 TRBV11-2 TRBD1 TGTGCCAGCAGCTCACGACAGGGGGCCGGGGAGACCCAGTACTTC CASSSRQGAGETQYF
NA TRBJ1-2 TRBV6-5 TRBD1 TGTGCCAGCACCAACAGGGGGCGCGTCTATGGCTACACCTTC CASTNRGRVYGYTF
NA TRBJ1-2 TRBV28 NA TGTGCCAGCAGTCCCTCCCGGGGCTACACCTTC CASSPSRGYTF
NA TRBJ2-2 TRBV5-1 TRBD2 TGCGCCAGCAGTTTTGAACCGGGACTAGCGGGAGTGTACGGGGAGCTGTTTTTT CASSFEPGLAGVYGELFF
NA TRBJ2-7 TRBV10-3 NA TGTGCCATCACTACAGGCGGTGCCTACGAGCAGTACTTC CAITTGGAYEQYF
NA TRBJ1-2 TRBV5-1 NA TGCGCCAGCAGCTTGGGGCGGCGGCAAACATCGGGTTTAGACTATGGCTACACCTTC CASSLGRRQTSGLDYGYTF
NA TRBJ1-1 TRBV7-2 TRBD1 TGTGCCAGCAGCACCAACAGGGGGCGCGAGGCTTTCTTT CASSTNRGREAFF
NA TRBJ1-5 TRBV7-2 NA TGTGCCAGCAGCTTAGGAAACACAAGATTTCCCCAGCATTTT CASSLGNTRFPQHF
once TRBJ1-6 TRBV7-9 NA TGTTCCAGCAGCCCGGGAGGGGCCGGTTCACCCCTCCACTTT CSSSPGGAGSPLHF
NA TRBJ2-1 TRBV7-2 NA TGTGCCAGCAGCTTAGAGCAGGGGAAGAATGAGCAGTTCTTC CASSLEQGKNEQFF
NA TRBJ2-5 TRBV30 NA TGTGCCTGGAGTCATGGGGCAGTACAAGAGACCCAGTACTTC CAWSHGAVQETQYF
NA TRBJ1-4 TRBV7-6 NA TGTGCCAGCAGCTCACGATGGACTGCAACTAATGAAAAACTGTTTTTT CASSSRWTATNEKLFF
few TRBJ2-7 TRBV9 TRBD1 TGTGCCAGCAGCGTAGATGACAGGGCGAACGAGCAGTACTTC CASSVDDRANEQYF
NA TRBJ2-7 TRBV7-3 NA TGTGCCAGCAGCTTATACCCGGGGGTCTACGAGCAGTACTTC CASSLYPGVYEQYF
few TRBJ2-1 TRBV7-2 TRBD2 TGTGCCAGCAGCTCCGTAGCGGGAGGGCCAAATGAGCAGTTCTTC CASSSVAGGPNEQFF
few TRBJ2-1 TRBV5-1 NA TGCGCCAGCAGCTTGGCCGGGAGCTCCTACAATGAGCAGTTCTTC CASSLAGSSYNEQFF
few TRBJ1-2 TRBV28 TRBD1 TGTGCCAGCAGTTTAGGTGGATTAGGCCGGACAGGGAGTAGCATCTATGGCTACACCTTC CASSLGGLGRTGSSIYGYTF
few TRBJ1-2 TRBV7-8 NA TGTGCCAGCAGCCCCCCAGGGAATGGGAGGGGCTACACCTTC CASSPPGNGRGYTF
NA TRBJ1-1 TRBV6-5 NA TGTGCCAGCAGTTACCGAGCTTACAGGGAAGCTTTCTTT CASSYRAYREAFF
NA TRBJ1-1 TRBV5-1 NA TGCGCCAGCAGCTCGCTCTCCGGACAGAGCACTGAAGCTTTCTTT CASSSLSGQSTEAFF
NA TRBJ2-1 TRBV7-9 TRBD2 TGTGCCAGCAGCCCTGGACTAGCCCAAGACAATGAGCAGTTCTTC CASSPGLAQDNEQFF
NA TRBJ2-3 TRBV27 TRBD2 TGTGCCAGCAGTATAAGCGGGAGGACCCTCACAGATACGCAGTATTTT CASSISGRTLTDTQYF
NA TRBJ2-1 TRBV21-1 NA TGTGCCAGCAGCAAAGTGGCACTTAGGGGCGGTGAGCAGTTCTTC CASSKVALRGGEQFF
few TRBJ2-7 TRBV7-2 NA TGTGCCAGCAGGCTTAGGTACGGGGTTCACGAGCAGTACTTC CASRLRYGVHEQYF
NA TRBJ1-4 TRBV27 NA TGTGCCAGCGCACGGGTGGCAACTAATGAAAAACTGTTTTTT CASARVATNEKLFF
few TRBJ2-1 TRBV4-3 TRBD1 TGCGCCAGCAGCCAGGGAACAGGGGGCGCGTATTCCTACAATGAGCAGTTCTTC CASSQGTGGAYSYNEQFF
NA TRBJ2-3 TRBV29-1 TRBD1 TGCAGCGTTTTCGGGGACAGAACTTTCACAGATACGCAGTATTTT CSVFGDRTFTDTQYF
NA TRBJ1-2 TRBV6-1 TRBD1 TGTGCCACCCGGGACAGCTACTATGGCTACACCTTC CATRDSYYGYTF
NA TRBJ2-5 TRBV7-9 NA TGTGCCAGCAGCTTAGCTTCGGAGACCCAGTACTTC CASSLASETQYF
NA TRBJ2-1 TRBV7-2 TRBD1 TGTGCCAGCAGCTTAGGGACAGGGAAGGGCGAGCAGTTCTTC CASSLGTGKGEQFF
few TRBJ2-2 TRBV9 NA TGTGCCAGCAGCCCCACTGACAGGAACACCGGGGAGCTGTTTTTT CASSPTDRNTGELFF
NA TRBJ1-3 TRBV2 NA TGTGCCAGCCGGAGCTACAGGGTAAATTCTGGAAACACCATATATTTT CASRSYRVNSGNTIYF
NA TRBJ2-2 TRBV28 TRBD2 TGTGCCAGCAGCCCACTGGGACTAGCGGGATCGAACACCGGGGAGCTGTTTTTT CASSPLGLAGSNTGELFF